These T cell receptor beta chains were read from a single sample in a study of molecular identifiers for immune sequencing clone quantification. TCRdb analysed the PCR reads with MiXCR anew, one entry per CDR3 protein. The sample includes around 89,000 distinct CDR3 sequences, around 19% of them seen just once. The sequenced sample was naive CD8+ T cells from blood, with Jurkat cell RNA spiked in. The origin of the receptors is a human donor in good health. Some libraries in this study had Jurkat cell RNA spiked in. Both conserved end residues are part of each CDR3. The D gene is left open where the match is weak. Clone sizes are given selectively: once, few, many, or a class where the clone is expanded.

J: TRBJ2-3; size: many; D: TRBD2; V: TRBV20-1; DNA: TGCAGTGCAACCCCCGACAGTCCTAGCGGGGATACGCAGTATTTT; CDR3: CSATPDSPSGDTQYF
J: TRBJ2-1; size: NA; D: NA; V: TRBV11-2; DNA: TGTGCCAGCAGCTTAGTCGGTCACCCGGTTTACAGTGAGCAGTCCTTC; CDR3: CASSLVGHPVYSEQSF
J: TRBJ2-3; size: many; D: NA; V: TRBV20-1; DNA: TGCAGTGCAAAAGGCGGGAGCACAGATACGCAGTATTTT; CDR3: CSAKGGSTDTQYF
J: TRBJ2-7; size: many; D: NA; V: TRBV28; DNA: TGTGCCAGCCGAGGCGTCCGGCGGGAACCATCCTACGAGCAGTACTTC; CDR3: CASRGVRREPSYEQYF
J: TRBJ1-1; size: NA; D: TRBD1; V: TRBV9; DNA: TGCGCCAGCAGCGTAGGACAGGTAAACACTGGAGCTTTCTTT; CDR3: CASSVGQVNTGAFF
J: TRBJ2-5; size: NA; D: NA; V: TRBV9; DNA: TGTGCCAGCAGCGTGAGAGTGGGGGGATCGGGAGAGACCCAGTACTTC; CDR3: CASSVRVGGSGETQYF
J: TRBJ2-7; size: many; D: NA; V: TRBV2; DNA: TGTGCCAGTCTCGGTAACGAGGGAGCTTTTGCCCACGAGCAGTACTTC; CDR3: CASLGNEGAFAHEQYF
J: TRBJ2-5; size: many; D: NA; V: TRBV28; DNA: TGTGCCAGCAGTTTAATCCAGGGGCTTGAGACCCAGTACTTC; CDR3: CASSLIQGLETQYF
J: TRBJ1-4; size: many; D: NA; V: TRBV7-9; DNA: TGTGCCAGCAGCGACAGCTCAGAACCAACTAATGAAAAACTGTTTTTT; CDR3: CASSDSSEPTNEKLFF
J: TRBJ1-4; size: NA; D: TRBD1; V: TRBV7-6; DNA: TGTGCCAGCAGCTCCTCCTCCGGGACAGGCTGGGTCGATGCAACTAATGAAAAACTGTTTTTT; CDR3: CASSSSSGTGWVDATNEKLFF
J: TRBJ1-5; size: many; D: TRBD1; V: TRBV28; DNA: TGTGCCAGCAGTTTATACAGGGGGCTTGAACAGCCCCAGCATTTT; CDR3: CASSLYRGLEQPQHF
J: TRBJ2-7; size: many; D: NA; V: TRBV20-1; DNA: TGCAGTGCTCCGGTGAGGGTATCCTACGAGCAGTACTTC; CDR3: CSAPVRVSYEQYF
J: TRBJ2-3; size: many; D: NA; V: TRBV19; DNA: TGTGCCAGTAGTATAGAACCACACCGAGACGTCCCAAGCACAGATACGCAGTATTTT; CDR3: CASSIEPHRDVPSTDTQYF
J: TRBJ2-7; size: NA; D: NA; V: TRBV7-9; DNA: TGTGCCAGCAGCTTAGGGGGCACGGTCGAGCAGTACTTC; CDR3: CASSLGGTVEQYF
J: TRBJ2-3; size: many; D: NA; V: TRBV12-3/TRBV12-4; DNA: TGTGCCAGCAGTTTTCTGGCCGACAATCCTAGCACAGATACGCAGTATTTT; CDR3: CASSFLADNPSTDTQYF
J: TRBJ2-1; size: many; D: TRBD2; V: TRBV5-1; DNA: TGCGCCAGCAGCTTCCCTAGCGGGGTCTTTATTGGGGAGCAGTTCTTC; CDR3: CASSFPSGVFIGEQFF
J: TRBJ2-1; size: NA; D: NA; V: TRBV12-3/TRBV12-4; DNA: TGTGCCAGCAGTTTAACAGGGTGGATGATTTTCTTC; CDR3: CASSLTGWMIFF
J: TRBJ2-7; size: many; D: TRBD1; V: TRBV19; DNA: TGTGCCAGTAGTCCGACAGGGGGCTCCTACGAGCAGTACTTC; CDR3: CASSPTGGSYEQYF
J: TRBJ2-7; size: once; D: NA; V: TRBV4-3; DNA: TGCGCCAGCAGCCAAGAAGCTGACTTCGTCTACGAGCAGTACTTC; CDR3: CASSQEADFVYEQYF
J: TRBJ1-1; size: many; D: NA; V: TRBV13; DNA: TGTGCCAGCAGCTTAGCCGCGGGCCCTCCAGCGTGGTTCTTT; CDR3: CASSLAAGPPAWFF
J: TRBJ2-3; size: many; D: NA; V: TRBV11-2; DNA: TGTGCCAGCAGCTCGGACCCCTTTCCGGATACGCAGTATTTT; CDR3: CASSSDPFPDTQYF
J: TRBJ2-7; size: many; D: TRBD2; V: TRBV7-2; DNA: TGTGCCAGCAGCTTAGATGAGGGAGGGTACGAGCAGTACTTC; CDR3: CASSLDEGGYEQYF
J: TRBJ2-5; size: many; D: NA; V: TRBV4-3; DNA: TGCGCCAGCAGCCAAGCTGTAGACAGGATCCAAGAGACCCAGTACTTC; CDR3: CASSQAVDRIQETQYF
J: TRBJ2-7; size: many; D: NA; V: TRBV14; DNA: TGTGCCAGCAGCCCGGGACTCCCGTGGGCCTACGAGCAGTACTTC; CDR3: CASSPGLPWAYEQYF